The 11 T cell receptor beta chains below were found in one sample sequenced in a study of early T cells in non-severe SARS-CoV-2 infection. One entry per CDR3 protein, called by TCRdb with MiXCR from the 5' RACE reads. The sample has approximately 77,000 distinct CDR3 sequences; roughly a sixth are singletons. Sequencing was done on a sample of whole blood. All receptors derive from an adult who was a healthcare worker with PCR-confirmed SARS-CoV-2 infection or an uninfected control (not recorded which).

This rearrangement joins TRBV20-1 to TRBJ2-7, with D maybe TRBD1 (5 bases). The CDR3 has 13 residues. V was trimmed by 6 bases and J by 4 bases, leaving 16 bases between them. Per germline, CDR1 DFQATT and CDR2 SNEGSKA (reference sequence). CDR3: CSAPQKTAYEQYF. Written as DNA, the CDR3 is TGCAGTGCCCCCCAAAAGACAGCATACGAGCAGTACTTC.

The chain carries TRBV7-9 and TRBJ1-1, with a tentative D call TRBD1 (6 bases). The germline V and J ends were trimmed by 0 bases and 6 bases, with 17 bases remaining between them. Germline V CDR1 and CDR2: SEHNR, FQNEAQ (reference sequence). The CDR3 sequence is 16 residues long. CDR3 DNA sequence: TGTGCCAGCAGCTTAGCTTTCTCGACAGGTGGGGCTGAAGCTTTCTTT. Its translation is CASSLAFSTGGAEAFF.

The chain carries TRBV7-6 and TRBJ2-2, with a tentative D call TRBD2 (6 bases). Trimming cost V 5 bases and J 3 bases, with 16 bases left between them. Per the germline V gene, CDR1 is SGHVS and CDR2 is FNYEAQ. The CDR3 consists of 16 residues. The CDR3 loop reads CASSTSTSGHTGELFF. CDR3 in DNA: TGTGCCAGCAGCACCAGTACGAGCGGGCACACCGGGGAGCTGTTTTTT.

A few counts support this clonotype. The rearrangement links TRBV19 to TRBJ1-4; D remains unclear. Germline lookup yields CDR1 LNHDA and CDR2 SQIVND (reference sequence). V gave up 6 bases and J gave up 8 bases, with 10 bases separating them. The CDR3 runs to 12 residues. The DNA for the CDR3 is TGTGCCAGTAGAGACTACGAGGAAAAACTGTTTTTT. Translated: CASRDYEEKLFF.

This clonotype was seen repeatedly, ten times or more. V and J are TRBV3-1 and TRBJ1-1, with 7 positions matching TRBD1. The V gene's germline CDR1 is LGHDT and CDR2 YNNKEL (reference sequence). The CDR3 covers 15 residues. J was trimmed by 3 bases and V by 4 bases; bases with no gene match: 8. CDR3 residues: CASSRQGRGDTEAFF. CDR3 nucleotide sequence: TGTGCCAGCAGCCGACAGGGTCGGGGGGACACTGAAGCTTTCTTT.

V and J are TRBV28 and TRBJ1-1; D remains ambiguous. Per the germline V gene, CDR1 is MDHEN and CDR2 is SYDVKM. The germline V and J ends were trimmed by 6 bases and 10 bases, with 15 bases remaining between them. This CDR3 has 12 amino acids. CDR3 in amino acids: CASSHSGTRAFF. The CDR3 coding sequence is TGTGCCAGCAGCCATTCAGGCACCCGAGCTTTCTTT.

The table lists this clonotype with a few counts. The genes are TRBV7-2 and TRBJ2-5; 9 bases line up with TRBD2. The CDR3 spans 15 residues. Germline trimming cut 5 bases from V and 2 bases from J; bases unmatched to any gene: 6. Germline V gene sequence: CDR1 SGHTA, CDR2 FQGNSA. DNA for the CDR3: TGTGCCAGCAGCAACCAAGGACTAGCGCAAGAGACCCAGTACTTC. It codes for CASSNQGLAQETQYF.

This clonotype came up many times. The V gene is TRBV6-2 or TRBV6-3, the J gene TRBJ2-6, with D uncertain. V was clipped by 0 bases and J by 0 bases, with 0 bases between them. Germline loops: CDR1 MNHEY, CDR2 SVGEGT. CDR3 length: 14 residues. CDR3 nucleotide sequence: TGTGCCAGCAGTTACTCCTCTGGGGCCAACGTCCTGACTTTC. It encodes CASSYSSGANVLTF.

This clonotype was counted many times. V gene TRBV29-1 combines with J gene TRBJ2-7, with D perhaps TRBD2 (5 bases). The CDR3 spans 12 residues. The germline V gene has CDR1 SQVTM and CDR2 ANQGSEA. The ends were cut back, 5 bases at V and 0 bases at J, with 8 bases in the middle. The CDR3 sequence is CSVSGSSYEQYF. CDR3 in DNA: TGCAGCGTTAGCGGAAGCTCCTACGAGCAGTACTTC.

In this sample, this clonotype turned up once. This rearrangement joins TRBV29-1 to TRBJ2-2; 7 bases agree with TRBD2. Trimming took 3 bases from V and 1 from J; bases not matched to a gene: 2. The CDR3 has 14 amino acids. Per germline, CDR1 SQVTM and CDR2 ANQGSEA. This CDR3 is CSVESSGNTGELFF. The DNA of the CDR3 is TGCAGCGTTGAGTCTAGCGGGAACACCGGGGAGCTGTTTTTT.

This clonotype turned up a few times. The rearrangement uses TRBV5-1 and TRBJ2-3, with 12 bases aligning to TRBD2. This CDR3 spans 14 amino acids. Germline V CDR1 and CDR2: SGHRS, YFSETQ. V gave up 2 bases and J gave up 6 bases; unmatched junction bases: 1. The CDR3 sequence: CASSFGTSGDTQYF. DNA of the CDR3: TGCGCCAGCAGCTTTGGGACTAGCGGGGATACGCAGTATTTT. Full variable domain (rest looked up from reference TRBV5-1 and TRBJ2-3): KAGVTQTPRYLIKTRGQQVTLSCSPISGHRSVSWYQQTPGQGLQFLFEYFSETQRNKGNFPGRFSGRQFSNSRSEMNVSTLELGDSALYLCASSFGTSGDTQYFGPGTRLTVL.